Listed here are 5 T cell receptor beta chains from one sample, sequenced in a study of blood T cell repertoires in COVID-19. The assay was immunoSEQ multiplex PCR, and TCRdb's table has in-frame clones only and misses some. Among around 400,000 clones listed, 80% to 90% were seen once. Sequencing was carried out using peripheral blood. The receptor set was obtained from a woman in her 30s with COVID-19, enrolled during active disease.

The chain links TRBV7-8 to TRBJ2-7; weak D call: TRBD2 (5 bases). V was trimmed by 5 bases and J by 5 bases, leaving 13 bases between them. Germline V gene sequence: CDR1 SGHVS, CDR2 FQNEAQ. CDR3 length: 13 amino acids. CDR3 amino acids: CASSLRGSDEQYF. The CDR3 DNA follows: TGTGCCAGCAGCCTCCGGGGATCAGACGAGCAGTACTTC. The variable domain in full, with the rest retrieved from reference TRBV7-8 and TRBJ2-7, is GAGVSQSPRYKVAKRGQDVALRCDPISGHVSLFWYQQALGQGPEFLTYFQNEAQLDKSGLPSDRFFAERPEGSVSTLKIQRTQQEDSAVYLCASSLRGSDEQYFGPGTRLTVT.

This rearrangement joins TRBV19 to TRBJ2-1, with 7 positions matching TRBD1. The germline CDR1 and CDR2 sequences are LNHDA and SQIVND (reference sequence). The V segment lost 5 bases and the J segment 15 bases; nucleotides outside the gene matches: 10. The CDR3 has 12 amino acids. The DNA for the CDR3 is TGTGCCAGTAGTCCAAAGGGGGCCCCTCGGTTCTTC. Translated: CASSPKGAPRFF.

This clone has just a few counts. This rearrangement joins TRBV7-9 to TRBJ2-7, with TRBD1 matching 9 bases. The CDR3 consists of 15 residues. V was clipped by 4 bases and J by 4 bases; unmatched bases: 8. Looked up from germline, CDR1 is SEHNR and CDR2 is FQNEAQ (reference sequence). The CDR3 protein is CASSSPGQGVYEQYF. CDR3 DNA sequence: TGTGCCAGCAGCTCTCCGGGACAGGGTGTTTACGAGCAGTACTTC.

The chain couples TRBV7-8 to TRBJ2-2; 10 positions match TRBD2. Per the germline V gene, CDR1 is SGHVS and CDR2 is FQNEAQ. The CDR3 consists of 17 residues. V was pared by 5 bases and J by 5 bases, with 11 bases of the junction left unmatched. The chain's CDR3 is CASSPRDSGRATGELFF. CDR3 DNA: TGTGCCAGCAGCCCCCGTGACAGCGGGAGGGCGACCGGGGAGCTGTTTTTT. Full variable domain (missing parts from reference TRBV7-8 and TRBJ2-2): GAGVSQSPRYKVAKRGQDVALRCDPISGHVSLFWYQQALGQGPEFLTYFQNEAQLDKSGLPSDRFFAERPEGSVSTLKIQRTQQEDSAVYLCASSPRDSGRATGELFFGEGSRLTVL.

This rearrangement joins TRBV4-2 to TRBJ2-3; the match to TRBD2 covers 8 bases. The germline CDR1 and CDR2 sequences are LGHNA and YNFKEQ. The CDR3 has 15 amino acids. Trimming cost V 0 bases and J 7 bases; bases outside gene matches: 6. CDR3 coding DNA: TGTGCCAGCAGCCAAGAGTGGCGGGGGGCTAATACGCAGTATTTT. Protein sequence: CASSQEWRGANTQYF.